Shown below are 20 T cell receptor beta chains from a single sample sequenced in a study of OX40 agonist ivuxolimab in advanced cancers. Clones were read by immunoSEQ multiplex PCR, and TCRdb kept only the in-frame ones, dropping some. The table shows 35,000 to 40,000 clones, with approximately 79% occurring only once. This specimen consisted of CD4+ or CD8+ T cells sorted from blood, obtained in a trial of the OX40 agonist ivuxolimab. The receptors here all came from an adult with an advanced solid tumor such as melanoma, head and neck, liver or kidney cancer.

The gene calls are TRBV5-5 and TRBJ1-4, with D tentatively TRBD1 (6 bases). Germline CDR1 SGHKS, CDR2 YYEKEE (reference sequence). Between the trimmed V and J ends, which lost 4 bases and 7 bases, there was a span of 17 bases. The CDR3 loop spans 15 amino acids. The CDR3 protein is CASSLNRAVGEKLFF. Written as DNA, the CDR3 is TGTGCCAGCAGCCTAAACAGGGCGGTAGGTGAAAAACTGTTTTTT.

As DNA, the CDR3 is TGTGCCAGCAGTGTTACCGACATCAATCAGCCCCAGCATTTT. It is translated as CASSVTDINQPQHF. The chain is built from TRBV6-1 and TRBJ1-5; the D is unclear. Germline CDR1 is MNHNS and CDR2 is SASEGT. This CDR3 is built from 14 residues. V dropped 4 bases and J dropped 3 bases, with 10 bases sitting between them.

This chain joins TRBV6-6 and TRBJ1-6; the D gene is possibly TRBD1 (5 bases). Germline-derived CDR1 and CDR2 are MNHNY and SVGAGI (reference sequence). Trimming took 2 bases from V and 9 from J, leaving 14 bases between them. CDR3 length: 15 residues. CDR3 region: CASSYEAGPTSPLHF. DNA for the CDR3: TGTGCCAGCAGTTACGAGGCAGGGCCCACTTCACCCCTCCACTTT.

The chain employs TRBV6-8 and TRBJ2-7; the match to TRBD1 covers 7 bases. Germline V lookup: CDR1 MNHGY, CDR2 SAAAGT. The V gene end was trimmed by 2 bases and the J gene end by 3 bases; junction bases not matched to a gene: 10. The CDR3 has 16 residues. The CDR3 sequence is CASSYTIRGIGYEQYF. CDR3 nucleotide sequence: TGTGCCAGCAGTTACACGATCAGGGGGATAGGCTACGAGCAGTACTTC.

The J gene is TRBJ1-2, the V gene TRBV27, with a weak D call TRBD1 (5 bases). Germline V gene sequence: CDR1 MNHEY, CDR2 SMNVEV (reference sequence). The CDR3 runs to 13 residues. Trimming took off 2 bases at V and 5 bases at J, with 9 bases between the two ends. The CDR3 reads CASSLRGNYGYTF. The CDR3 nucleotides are TGTGCCAGCAGTTTACGGGGGAATTATGGCTACACCTTC.

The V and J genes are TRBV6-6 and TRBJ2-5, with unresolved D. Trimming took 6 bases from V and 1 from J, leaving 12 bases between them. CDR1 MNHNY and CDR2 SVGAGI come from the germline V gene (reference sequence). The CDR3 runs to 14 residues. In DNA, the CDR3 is TGTGCCAGCAGCAGACGACCCATCCAAGAGACCCAGTACTTC. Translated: CASSRRPIQETQYF.

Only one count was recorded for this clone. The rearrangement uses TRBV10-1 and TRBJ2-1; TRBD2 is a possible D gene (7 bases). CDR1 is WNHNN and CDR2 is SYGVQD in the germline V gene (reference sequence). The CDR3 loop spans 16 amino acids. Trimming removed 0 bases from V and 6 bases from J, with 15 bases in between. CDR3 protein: CASSESMGGGTNEQFF. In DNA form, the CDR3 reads TGCGCCAGCAGTGAGTCGATGGGGGGGGGCACCAATGAGCAGTTCTTC.

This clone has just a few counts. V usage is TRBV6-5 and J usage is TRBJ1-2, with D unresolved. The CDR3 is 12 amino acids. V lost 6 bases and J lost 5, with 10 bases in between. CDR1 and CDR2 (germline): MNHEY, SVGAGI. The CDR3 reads CASSPNSYGYTF. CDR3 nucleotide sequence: TGTGCCAGCAGCCCTAACTCTTATGGCTACACCTTC.

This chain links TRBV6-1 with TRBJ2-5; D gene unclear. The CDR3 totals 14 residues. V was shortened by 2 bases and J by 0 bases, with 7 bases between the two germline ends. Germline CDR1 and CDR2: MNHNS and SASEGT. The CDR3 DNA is TGTGCCAGCAGTGAATGGGTGAACCAAGAGACCCAGTACTTC. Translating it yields CASSEWVNQETQYF.

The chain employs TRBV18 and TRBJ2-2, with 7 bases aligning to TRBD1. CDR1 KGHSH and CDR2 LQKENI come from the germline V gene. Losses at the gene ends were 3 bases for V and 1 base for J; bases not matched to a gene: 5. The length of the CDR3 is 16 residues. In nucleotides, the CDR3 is TGTGCCAGCTCACCGCGAGGGACAGAGAACACCGGGGAGCTGTTTTTT. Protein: CASSPRGTENTGELFF.

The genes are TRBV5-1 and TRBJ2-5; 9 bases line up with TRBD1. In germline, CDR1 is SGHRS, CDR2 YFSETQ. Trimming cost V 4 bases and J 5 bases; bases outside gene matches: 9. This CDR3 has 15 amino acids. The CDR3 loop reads CASSQNVDRGETQYF. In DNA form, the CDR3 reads TGCGCCAGCAGCCAGAACGTGGACAGGGGCGAGACCCAGTACTTC.

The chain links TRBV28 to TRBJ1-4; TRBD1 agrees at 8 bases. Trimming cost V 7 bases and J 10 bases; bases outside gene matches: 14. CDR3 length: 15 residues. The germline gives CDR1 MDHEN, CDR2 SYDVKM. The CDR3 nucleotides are TGTGCCAGCACCAAGGGGGGTCAGGGGGCGGGAAAACTGTTTTTT. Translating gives CASTKGGQGAGKLFF.

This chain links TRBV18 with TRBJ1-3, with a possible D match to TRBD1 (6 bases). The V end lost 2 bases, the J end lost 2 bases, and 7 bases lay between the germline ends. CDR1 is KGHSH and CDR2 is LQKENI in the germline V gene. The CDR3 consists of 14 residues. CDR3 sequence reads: CASSPSGAGNTIYF. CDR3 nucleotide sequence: TGTGCCAGCTCACCATCAGGGGCTGGAAACACCATATATTTT. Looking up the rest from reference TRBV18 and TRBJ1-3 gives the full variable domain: NAGVMQNPRHLVRRRGQEARLRCSPMKGHSHVYWYRQLPEEGLKFMVYLQKENIIDESGMPKERFSAEFPKEGPSILRIQQVVRGDSAAYFCASSPSGAGNTIYFGEGSWLTVV.

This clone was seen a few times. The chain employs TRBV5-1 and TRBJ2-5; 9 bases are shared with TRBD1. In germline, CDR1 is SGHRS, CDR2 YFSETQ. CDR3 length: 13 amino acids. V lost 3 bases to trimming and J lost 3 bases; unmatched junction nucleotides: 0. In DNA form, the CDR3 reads TGCGCCAGCAGCTGGGACAGGGAAGAGACCCAGTACTTC. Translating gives CASSWDREETQYF.

CDR3 protein: CASSRDRGLYEQYF. The CDR3 DNA reads as TGTGCCAGCTCAAGGGACAGGGGCCTTTACGAGCAGTACTTC. V usage is TRBV18 and J usage is TRBJ2-7; 10 bases fit TRBD1. This CDR3 region has 14 residues. The V and J ends lost 5 bases and 4 bases, in that order; junction bases with no gene match: 5. The germline V gene encodes CDR1 KGHSH and CDR2 LQKENI.

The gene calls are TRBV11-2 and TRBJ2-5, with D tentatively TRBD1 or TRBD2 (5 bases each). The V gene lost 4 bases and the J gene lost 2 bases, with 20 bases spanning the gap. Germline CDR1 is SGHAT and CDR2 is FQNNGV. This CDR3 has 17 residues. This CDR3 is CASSYPMRKGPQETQYF. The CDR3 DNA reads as TGTGCCAGCAGCTATCCAATGAGGAAGGGACCTCAAGAGACCCAGTACTTC.

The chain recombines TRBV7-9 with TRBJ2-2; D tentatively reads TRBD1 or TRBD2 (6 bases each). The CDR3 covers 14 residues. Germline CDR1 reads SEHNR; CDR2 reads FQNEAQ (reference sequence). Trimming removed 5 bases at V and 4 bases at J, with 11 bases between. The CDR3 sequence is CASSPGAGTGELFF. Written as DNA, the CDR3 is TGTGCCAGCAGCCCGGGGGCGGGCACCGGGGAGCTGTTTTTT.

The CDR3 nucleotides are TGTGCCAGCTCACTATGGGGGGACCGCTACGAGCAGTACTTC. Amino acids: CASSLWGDRYEQYF. V is TRBV18 and J is TRBJ2-7, with D possibly matching TRBD2 (6 bases). The CDR3 extends over 14 amino acids. V lost 4 bases and J 3 bases, leaving 13 bases between the germline ends. From germline, CDR1 is KGHSH and CDR2 LQKENI.

CDR3 coding DNA: TGTGCCAGCAGCTCTTCAGGACAGGCCCTTAGCTATGGCTACACCTTC. Its translation: CASSSSGQALSYGYTF. This chain uses TRBV7-2 with TRBJ1-2; 7 nucleotides match TRBD1. CDR3 length: 16 amino acids. The germline V gene has CDR1 SGHTA and CDR2 FQGNSA. The ends lost 4 bases at V and 4 bases at J; junction bases unmatched: 12.

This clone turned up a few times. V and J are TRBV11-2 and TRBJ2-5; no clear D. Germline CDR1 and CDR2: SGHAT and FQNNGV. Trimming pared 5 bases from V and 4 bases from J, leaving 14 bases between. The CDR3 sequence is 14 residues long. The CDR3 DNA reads TGTGCCAGCAGCCCTGGCTCGATAGGAGAGACCCAGTACTTC. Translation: CASSPGSIGETQYF.